This passage covers 2 T cell receptor beta chains from one sample sequenced in a study of graft-versus-host responses after intestinal transplantation. Only in-frame clones appear in the TCRdb table, and some are missing; sequencing was by immunoSEQ multiplex PCR. Of over 80,000 clones in the sample, 75% to 95% were seen once. These receptors' targets are unknown. Sequencing used unstimulated CD4+ T cells sorted from spleen or lymph node cells, obtained before transplant. The source is a human donor who was the organ donor for an intestinal transplant.

The genes are TRBV6-5 and TRBJ1-2; D perhaps matches TRBD1 (5 bases). The V gene's germline CDR1 is MNHEY and CDR2 SVGAGI. Trimming pared 6 bases from V and 4 bases from J, leaving 15 bases between. This CDR3 region has 14 residues. CDR3 sequence reads: CASSRFRVRYGYTF. CDR3 nucleotides: TGTGCCAGCAGCCGATTCAGGGTCCGCTATGGCTACACCTTC.

J is TRBJ1-2 and V is TRBV19; a possible D gene is TRBD1 (5 bases). Trimming shortened V by 5 bases and J by 4 bases, and 14 bases separated the two germline ends. The CDR3 has 14 amino acids. From germline, CDR1 is LNHDA and CDR2 SQIVND (reference sequence). CDR3 DNA sequence: TGTGCCAGTAGTTTGGAGGGGCGAAGCTATGGCTACACCTTC. Amino acid sequence: CASSLEGRSYGYTF.